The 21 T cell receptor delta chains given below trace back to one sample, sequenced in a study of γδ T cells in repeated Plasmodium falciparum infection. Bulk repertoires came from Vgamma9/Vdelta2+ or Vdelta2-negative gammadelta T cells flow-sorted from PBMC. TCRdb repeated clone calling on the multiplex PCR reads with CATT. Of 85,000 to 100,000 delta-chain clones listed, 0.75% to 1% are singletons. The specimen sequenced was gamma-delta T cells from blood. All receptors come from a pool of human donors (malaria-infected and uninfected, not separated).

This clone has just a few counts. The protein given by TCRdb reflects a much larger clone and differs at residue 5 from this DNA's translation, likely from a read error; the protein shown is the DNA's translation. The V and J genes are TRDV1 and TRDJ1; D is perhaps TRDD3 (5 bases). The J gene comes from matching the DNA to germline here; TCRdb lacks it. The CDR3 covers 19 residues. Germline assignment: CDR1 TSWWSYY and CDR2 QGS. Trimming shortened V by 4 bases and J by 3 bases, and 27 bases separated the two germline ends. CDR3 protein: CALGGGRQATKGESDKLIF. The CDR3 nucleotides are TGTGCTCTTGGGGGAGGACGACAAGCGACGAAAGGGGAGTCCGATAAACTCATCTTT.

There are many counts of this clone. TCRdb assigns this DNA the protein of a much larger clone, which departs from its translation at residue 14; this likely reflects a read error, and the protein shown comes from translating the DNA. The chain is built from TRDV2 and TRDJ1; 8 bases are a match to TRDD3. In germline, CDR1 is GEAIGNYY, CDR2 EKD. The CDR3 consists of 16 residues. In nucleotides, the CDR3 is TGTGCCTGTGACCGTACTGGGGGTTTGTACACCGATAAACCCATCTTT. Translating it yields CACDRTGGLYTDKPIF.

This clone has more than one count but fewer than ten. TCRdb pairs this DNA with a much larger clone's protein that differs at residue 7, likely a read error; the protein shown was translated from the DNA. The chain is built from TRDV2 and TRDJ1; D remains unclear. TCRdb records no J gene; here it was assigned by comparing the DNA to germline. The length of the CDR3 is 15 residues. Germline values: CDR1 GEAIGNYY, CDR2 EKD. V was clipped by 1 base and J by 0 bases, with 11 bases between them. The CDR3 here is CACDTGVGYTDKLIF. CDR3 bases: TGTGCCTGTGACACAGGGGTTGGCTACACCGATAAACTCATCTTT.

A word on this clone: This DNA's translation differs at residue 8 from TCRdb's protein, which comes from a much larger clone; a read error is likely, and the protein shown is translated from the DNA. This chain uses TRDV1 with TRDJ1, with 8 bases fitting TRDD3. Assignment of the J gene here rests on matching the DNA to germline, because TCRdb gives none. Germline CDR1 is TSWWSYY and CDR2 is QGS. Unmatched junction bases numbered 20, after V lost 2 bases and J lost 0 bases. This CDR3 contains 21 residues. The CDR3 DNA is TGTGCTCTTGGGGAATTGGCCTCCCCGAATACTGGGGGCACTTACACCGATAAACTCATCTTT. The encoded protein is CALGELASPNTGGTYTDKLIF.

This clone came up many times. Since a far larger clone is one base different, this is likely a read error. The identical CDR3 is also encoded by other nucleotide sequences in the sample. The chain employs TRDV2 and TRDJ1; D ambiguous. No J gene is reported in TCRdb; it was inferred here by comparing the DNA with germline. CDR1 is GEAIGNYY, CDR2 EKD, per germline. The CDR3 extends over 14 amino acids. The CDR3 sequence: CACDTISFPDKLIF. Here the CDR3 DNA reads TGTGCCTGTGACACCATATCTTTTCCCGACAAACTCATCTTT.

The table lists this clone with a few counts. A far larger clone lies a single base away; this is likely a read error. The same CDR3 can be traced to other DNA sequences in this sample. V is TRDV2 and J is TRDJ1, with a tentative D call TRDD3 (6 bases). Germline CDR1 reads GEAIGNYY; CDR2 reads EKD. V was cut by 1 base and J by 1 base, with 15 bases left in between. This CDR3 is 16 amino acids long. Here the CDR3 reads CACDTVGGGPTDKLIF. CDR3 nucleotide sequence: TGTGCCTGTGACACGGTAGGAGGGGGACCCACCGATAAACTCATCTTT.

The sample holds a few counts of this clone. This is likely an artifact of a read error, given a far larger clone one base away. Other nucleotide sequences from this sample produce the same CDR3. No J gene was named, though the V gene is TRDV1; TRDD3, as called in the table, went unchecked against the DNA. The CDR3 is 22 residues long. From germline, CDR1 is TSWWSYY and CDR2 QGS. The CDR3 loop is CALGEISTSYWGIPPYTDKLIF. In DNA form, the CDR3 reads TGTGCTCTTGGGGAAATTTCTACGTCCTACTGGGGGATACCACCGTACACCGATAAACTCATCTTC.

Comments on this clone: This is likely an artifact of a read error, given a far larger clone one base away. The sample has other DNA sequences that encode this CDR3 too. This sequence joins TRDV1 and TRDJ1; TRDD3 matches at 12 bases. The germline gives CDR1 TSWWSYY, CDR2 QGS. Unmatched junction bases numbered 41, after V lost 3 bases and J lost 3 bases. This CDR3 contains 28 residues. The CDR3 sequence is CALGELGPTTYWGIPRNLLNPRADKLIF. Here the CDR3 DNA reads TGTGCTCTTGGGGAGCTAGGGCCTACTACCTACTGGGGGATACCCCGTAATCTGCTAAATCCGAGGGCCGATAAACTCATCTTT.

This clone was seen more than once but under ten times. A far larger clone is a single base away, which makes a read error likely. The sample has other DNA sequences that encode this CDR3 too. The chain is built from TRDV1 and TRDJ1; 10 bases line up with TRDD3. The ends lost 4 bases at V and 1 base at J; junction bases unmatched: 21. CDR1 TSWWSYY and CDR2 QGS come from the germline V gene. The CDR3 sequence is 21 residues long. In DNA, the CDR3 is TGTGCTCTTGGGGCGGGAGATTCCTACTTCGGGGGATACGGAGGCACCGATAAACTCATCTTT. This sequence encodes CALGAGDSYFGGYGGTDKLIF.

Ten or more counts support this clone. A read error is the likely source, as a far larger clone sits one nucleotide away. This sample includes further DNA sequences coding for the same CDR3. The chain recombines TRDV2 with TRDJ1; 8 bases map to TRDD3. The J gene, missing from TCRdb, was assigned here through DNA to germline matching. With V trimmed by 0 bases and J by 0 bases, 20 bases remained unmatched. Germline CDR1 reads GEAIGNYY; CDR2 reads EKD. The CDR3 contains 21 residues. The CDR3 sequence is CACDTLTTGGLPADYTDKLIF. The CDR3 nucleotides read TGTGCCTGTGACACCCTCACTACTGGGGGCCTACCCGCTGACTACACCGATAAACTCATCTTT.

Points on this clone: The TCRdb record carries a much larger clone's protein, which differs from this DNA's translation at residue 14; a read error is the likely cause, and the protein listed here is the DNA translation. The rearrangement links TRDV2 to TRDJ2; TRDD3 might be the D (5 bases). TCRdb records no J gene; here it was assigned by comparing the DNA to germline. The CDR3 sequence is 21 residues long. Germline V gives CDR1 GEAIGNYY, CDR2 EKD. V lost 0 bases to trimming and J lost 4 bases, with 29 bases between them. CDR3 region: CACDTVIREPGESRATAQLFF. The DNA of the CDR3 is TGTGCCTGTGACACCGTCATCCGGGAACCAGGGGAGAGCCGGGCGACAGCACAACTCTTCTTT.

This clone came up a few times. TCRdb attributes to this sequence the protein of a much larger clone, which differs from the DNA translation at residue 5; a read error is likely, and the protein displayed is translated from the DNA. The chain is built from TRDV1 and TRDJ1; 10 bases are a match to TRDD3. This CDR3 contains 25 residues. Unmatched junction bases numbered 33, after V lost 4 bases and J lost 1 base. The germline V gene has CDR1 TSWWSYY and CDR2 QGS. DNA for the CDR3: TGTGCTCTTGGGGGACAAATGGGAGTGAACTACCTACTGGGGGATCACGACGGGGGCACCGATAAACTCATCTTT. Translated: CALGGQMGVNYLLGDHDGGTDKLIF.

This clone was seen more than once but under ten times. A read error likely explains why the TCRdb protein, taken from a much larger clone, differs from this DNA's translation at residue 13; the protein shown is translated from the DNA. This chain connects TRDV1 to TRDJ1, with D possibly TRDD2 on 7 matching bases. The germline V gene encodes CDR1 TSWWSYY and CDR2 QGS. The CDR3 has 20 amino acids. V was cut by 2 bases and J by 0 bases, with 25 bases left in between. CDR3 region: CALGESSYSGDPTYTDKLIF. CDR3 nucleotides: TGTGCTCTTGGGGAAAGTTCCTACTCTGGGGATCCAACTTACACCGATAAACTCATCTTT.

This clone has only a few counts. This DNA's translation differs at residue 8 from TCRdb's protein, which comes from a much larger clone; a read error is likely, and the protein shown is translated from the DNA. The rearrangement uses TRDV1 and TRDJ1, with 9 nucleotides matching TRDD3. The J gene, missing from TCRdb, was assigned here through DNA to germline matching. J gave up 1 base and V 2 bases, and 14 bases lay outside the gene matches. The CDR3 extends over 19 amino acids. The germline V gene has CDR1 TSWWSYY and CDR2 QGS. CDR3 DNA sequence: TGTGCTCTTGGGGAATTCGGCACTTTCTGGGGGATCTTCACCGATAAACTCATCTTT. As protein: CALGEFGTFWGIFTDKLIF.

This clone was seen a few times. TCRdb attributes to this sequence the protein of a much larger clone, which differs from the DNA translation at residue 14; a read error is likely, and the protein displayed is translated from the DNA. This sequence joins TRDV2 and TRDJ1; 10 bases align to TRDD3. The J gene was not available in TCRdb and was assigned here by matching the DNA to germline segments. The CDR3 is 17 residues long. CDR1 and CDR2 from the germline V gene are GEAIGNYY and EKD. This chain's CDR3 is CACDTLGDSGETDELIF. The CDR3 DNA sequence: TGTGCCTGTGACACACTGGGGGATTCGGGTGAGACCGATGAACTCATCTTT.

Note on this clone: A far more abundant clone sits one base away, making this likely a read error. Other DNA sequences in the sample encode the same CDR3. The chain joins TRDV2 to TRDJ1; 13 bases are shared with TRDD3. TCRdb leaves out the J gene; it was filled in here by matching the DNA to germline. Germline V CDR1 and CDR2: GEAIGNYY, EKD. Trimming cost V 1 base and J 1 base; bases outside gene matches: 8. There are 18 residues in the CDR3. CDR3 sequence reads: CACDTVLGDTSVTDKLIF. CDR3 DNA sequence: TGTGCCTGTGACACAGTACTGGGGGATACGTCTGTCACCGATAAACTCATCTTT.

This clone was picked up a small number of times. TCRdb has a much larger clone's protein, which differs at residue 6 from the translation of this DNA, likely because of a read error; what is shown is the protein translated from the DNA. This CDR3 is CACNGALGDTSLDSDKLIF. The CDR3 DNA sequence: TGTGCCTGTAATGGCGCACTGGGGGATACGAGCCTCGACAGCGATAAACTCATCTTT. This sequence joins TRDV2 and TRDJ1; 13 bases align to TRDD3. The J gene comes from matching the DNA to germline here; TCRdb lacks it. Germline-derived CDR1 and CDR2 are GEAIGNYY and EKD. The CDR3 is 19 residues long. V lost 6 bases to trimming and J lost 4 bases; unmatched junction nucleotides: 19.

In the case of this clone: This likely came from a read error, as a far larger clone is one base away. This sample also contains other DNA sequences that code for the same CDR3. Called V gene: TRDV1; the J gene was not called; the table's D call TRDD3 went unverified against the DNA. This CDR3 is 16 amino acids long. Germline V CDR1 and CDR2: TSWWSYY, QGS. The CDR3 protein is CALGDKVLIPSDKLIF. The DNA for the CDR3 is TGTGCTCTTGGGGACAAGGTACTGATCCCGTCCGATAAGCTCATCTTT.

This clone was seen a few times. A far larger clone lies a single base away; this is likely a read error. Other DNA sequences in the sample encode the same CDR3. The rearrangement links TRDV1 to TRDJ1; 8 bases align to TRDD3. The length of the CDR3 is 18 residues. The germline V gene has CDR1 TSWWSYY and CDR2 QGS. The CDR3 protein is CALGDTLTANSKSSKLIF. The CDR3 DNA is TGTGCTCTCGGGGATACTCTCACGGCGAACAGTAAATCCAGTAAACTCATCTTT.

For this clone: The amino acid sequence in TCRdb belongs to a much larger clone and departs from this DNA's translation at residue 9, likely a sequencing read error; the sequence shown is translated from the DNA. CDR3 residues: CALVFPDLAGVPLYTDKLIF. The CDR3 coding sequence is TGTGCTCTTGTGTTTCCTGATTTAGCGGGTGTTCCTCTATACACCGATAAACTCATCTTT. The chain joins TRDV1 to TRDJ1; possible D gene TRDD2, 5 bases. Here the J gene was assigned by germline matching of the DNA, as TCRdb has none. The germline V gene encodes CDR1 TSWWSYY and CDR2 QGS. CDR3 length: 20 residues. V was pared by 7 bases and J by 0 bases, with 30 bases between.

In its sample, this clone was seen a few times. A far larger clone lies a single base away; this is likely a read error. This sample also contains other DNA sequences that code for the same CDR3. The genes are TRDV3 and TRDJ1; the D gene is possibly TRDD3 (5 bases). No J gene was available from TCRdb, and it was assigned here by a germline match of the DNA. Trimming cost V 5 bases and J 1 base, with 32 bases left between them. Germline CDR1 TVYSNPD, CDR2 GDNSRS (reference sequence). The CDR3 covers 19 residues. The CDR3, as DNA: TGTGCCATACGCGCTCATTCTGAATTGTGCGAAAGTGCCACCGATAAACTCATCTTT. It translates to CAIRAHSELCESATDKLIF.